This TCR beta chain came from a study of OX40 agonist ivuxolimab in advanced cancers. V gave up 5 bases and J gave up 7 bases; unmatched junction bases: 11. From germline, CDR1 is SGHAT and CDR2 FQNNGV. The CDR3 is 16 amino acids. Clones were sequenced by immunoSEQ multiplex PCR, and TCRdb holds only the in-frame ones, with some missing. The table has 80,000 to 100,000 clones, less than 90% seen once; the top ten hold about 0.82%. This sequence joins TRBV11-2 and TRBJ2-1; 10 bases align to TRBD1. The sequence was obtained from an adult with an advanced solid tumor such as melanoma, head and neck, liver or kidney cancer. Specimen: CD4+ or CD8+ T cells sorted from blood, collected in a trial of the OX40 agonist ivuxolimab. CDR3 loop: CASSATGTGVGNEQFF. CDR3 bases: TGTGCCAGCAGCGCTACCGGGACAGGGGTGGGGAATGAGCAGTTCTTC.